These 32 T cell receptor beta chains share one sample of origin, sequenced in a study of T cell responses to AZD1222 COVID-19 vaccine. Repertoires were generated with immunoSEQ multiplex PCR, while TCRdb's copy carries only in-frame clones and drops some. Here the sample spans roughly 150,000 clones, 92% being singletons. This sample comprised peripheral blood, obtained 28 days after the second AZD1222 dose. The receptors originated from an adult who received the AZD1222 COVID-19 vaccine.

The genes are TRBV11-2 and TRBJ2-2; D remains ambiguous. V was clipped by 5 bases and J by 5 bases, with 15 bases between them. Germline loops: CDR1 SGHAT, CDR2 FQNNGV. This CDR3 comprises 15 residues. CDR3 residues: CASSPQDIPTGELFF. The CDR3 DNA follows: TGTGCCAGCAGCCCCCAAGACATTCCAACCGGGGAGCTGTTTTTT.

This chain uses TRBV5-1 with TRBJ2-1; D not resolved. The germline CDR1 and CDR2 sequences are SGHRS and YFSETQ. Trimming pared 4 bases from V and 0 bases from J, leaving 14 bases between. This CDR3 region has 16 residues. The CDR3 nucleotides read TGCGCCAGCAGCCCCAGGCGGCTGAGCTCCTACAATGAGCAGTTCTTC. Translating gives CASSPRRLSSYNEQFF.

Here the CDR3 reads CASSVLSSYNEQFF. DNA for the CDR3: TGTGCCAGCAGCGTCCTCAGTTCCTACAATGAGCAGTTCTTC. The chain is built from TRBV9 and TRBJ2-1; no reliable D call. V lost 2 bases to trimming and J lost 1 base, with 7 bases between them. Germline CDR1 is SGDLS and CDR2 is YYNGEE. This CDR3 spans 14 amino acids.

CDR3 in amino acids: CASRPDRPGTSGTDTQYF. The DNA for the CDR3 is TGTGCCAGCAGACCGGACCGTCCCGGGACTAGCGGGACAGATACGCAGTATTTT. The gene calls are TRBV28 and TRBJ2-3; 12 positions agree with TRBD2. With V trimmed by 6 bases and J by 3 bases, 13 bases remained unmatched. CDR1 and CDR2 from the germline V gene are MDHEN and SYDVKM. The CDR3 extends over 18 amino acids.

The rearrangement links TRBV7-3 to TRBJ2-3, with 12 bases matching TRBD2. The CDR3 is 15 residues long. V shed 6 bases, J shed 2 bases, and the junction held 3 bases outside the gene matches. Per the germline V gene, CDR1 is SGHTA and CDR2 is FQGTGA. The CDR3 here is CASRRLAGATDTQYF. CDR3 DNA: TGTGCCAGCAGGAGACTAGCGGGGGCCACAGATACGCAGTATTTT.

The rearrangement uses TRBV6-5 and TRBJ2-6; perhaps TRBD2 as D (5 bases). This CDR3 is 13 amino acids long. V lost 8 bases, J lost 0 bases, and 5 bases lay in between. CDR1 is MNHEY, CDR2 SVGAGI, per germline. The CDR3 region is CASRDSGANVLTF. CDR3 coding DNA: TGTGCCAGCCGGGACTCTGGGGCCAACGTCCTGACTTTC.

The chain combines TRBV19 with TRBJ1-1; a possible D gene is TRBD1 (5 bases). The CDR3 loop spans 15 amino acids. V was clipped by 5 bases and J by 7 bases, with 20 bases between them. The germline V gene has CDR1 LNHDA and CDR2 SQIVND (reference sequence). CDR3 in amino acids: CASSQNWGQVGEAFF. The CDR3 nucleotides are TGTGCCAGTAGTCAGAACTGGGGCCAGGTTGGTGAAGCTTTCTTT.

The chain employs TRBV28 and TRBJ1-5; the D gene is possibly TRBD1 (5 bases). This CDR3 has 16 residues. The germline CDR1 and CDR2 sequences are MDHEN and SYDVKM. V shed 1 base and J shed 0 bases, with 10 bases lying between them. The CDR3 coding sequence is TGTGCCAGCAGTTTATCCGGGGCGGGTAGCAATCAGCCCCAGCATTTT. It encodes CASSLSGAGSNQPQHF.

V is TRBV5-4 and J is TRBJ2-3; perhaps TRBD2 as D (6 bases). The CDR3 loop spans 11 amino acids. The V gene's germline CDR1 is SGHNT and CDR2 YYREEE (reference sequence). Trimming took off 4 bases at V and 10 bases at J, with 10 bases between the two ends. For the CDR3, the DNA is TGTGCCAGCAGCGGGCGGGACGCGCAGTATTTT. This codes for CASSGRDAQYF.

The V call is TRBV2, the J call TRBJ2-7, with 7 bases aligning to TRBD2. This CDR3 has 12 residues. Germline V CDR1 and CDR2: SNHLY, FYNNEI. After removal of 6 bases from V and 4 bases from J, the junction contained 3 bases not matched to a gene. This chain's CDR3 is CASRLALYEQYF. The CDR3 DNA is TGTGCCAGCAGACTAGCGCTGTACGAGCAGTACTTC. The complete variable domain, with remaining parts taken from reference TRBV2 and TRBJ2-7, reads EPEVTQTPSHQVTQMGQEVILRCVPISNHLYFYWYRQILGQKVEFLVSFYNNEISEKSEIFDDQFSVERPDGSNFTLKIRSTKLEDSAMYFCASRLALYEQYFGPGTRLTVT.

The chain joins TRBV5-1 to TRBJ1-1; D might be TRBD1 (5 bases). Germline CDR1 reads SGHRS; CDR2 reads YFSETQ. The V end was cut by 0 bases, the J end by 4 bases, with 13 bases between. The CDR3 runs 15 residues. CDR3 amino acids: CASSLAGGSGTEAFF. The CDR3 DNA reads TGCGCCAGCAGCTTGGCCGGGGGATCCGGCACTGAAGCTTTCTTT.

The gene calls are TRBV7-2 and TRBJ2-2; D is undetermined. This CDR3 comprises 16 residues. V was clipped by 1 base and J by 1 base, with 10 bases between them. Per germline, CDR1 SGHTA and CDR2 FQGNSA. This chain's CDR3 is CASSLDGRLNTGELFF. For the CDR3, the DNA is TGTGCCAGCAGCTTAGATGGGCGGTTGAACACCGGGGAGCTGTTTTTT.

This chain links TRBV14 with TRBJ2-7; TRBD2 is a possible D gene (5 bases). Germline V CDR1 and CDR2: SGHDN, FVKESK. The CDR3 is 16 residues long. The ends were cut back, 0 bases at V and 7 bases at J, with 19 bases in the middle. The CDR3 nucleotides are TGTGCCAGCAGCCAAGATTGGCCGCCGGGTGGAGGAGAGCAGTACTTC. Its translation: CASSQDWPPGGGEQYF.

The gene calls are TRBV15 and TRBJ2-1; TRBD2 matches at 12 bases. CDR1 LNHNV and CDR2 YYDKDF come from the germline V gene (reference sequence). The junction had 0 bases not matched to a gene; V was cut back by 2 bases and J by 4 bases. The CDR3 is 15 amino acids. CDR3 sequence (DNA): TGTGCCACCAGCAGAACTAGCGGGAGGTACAATGAGCAGTTCTTC. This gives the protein CATSRTSGRYNEQFF.

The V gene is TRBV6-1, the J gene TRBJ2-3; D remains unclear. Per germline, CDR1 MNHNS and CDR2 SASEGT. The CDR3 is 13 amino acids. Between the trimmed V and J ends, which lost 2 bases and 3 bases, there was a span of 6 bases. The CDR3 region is CASSERLTDTQYF. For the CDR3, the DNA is TGTGCCAGCAGTGAACGCCTGACAGATACGCAGTATTTT.

The CDR3 sequence is CASSEGSNEKLFF. For the CDR3, the DNA is TGCGCCAGCAGTGAAGGGTCTAATGAAAAACTGTTTTTT. The chain is built from TRBV10-2 and TRBJ1-4; D is unclear. The CDR3 has 13 residues. Germline CDR1 and CDR2: WSHSY and SAAADI. V was cut by 3 bases and J by 3 bases, with 5 bases left in between.

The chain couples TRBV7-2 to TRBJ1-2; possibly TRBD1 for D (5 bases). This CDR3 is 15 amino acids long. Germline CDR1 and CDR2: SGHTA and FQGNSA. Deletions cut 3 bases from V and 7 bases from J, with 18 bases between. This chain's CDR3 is CASSFRDSGGRGYTF. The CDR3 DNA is TGTGCCAGCAGCTTCCGGGACTCCGGCGGCCGTGGCTACACCTTC.

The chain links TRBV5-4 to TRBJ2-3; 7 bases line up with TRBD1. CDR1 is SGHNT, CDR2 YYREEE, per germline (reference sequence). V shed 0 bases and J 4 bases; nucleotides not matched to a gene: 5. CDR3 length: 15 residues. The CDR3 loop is CASSLDLGGADTQYF. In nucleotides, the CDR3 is TGTGCCAGCAGCTTGGATTTAGGGGGCGCAGATACGCAGTATTTT. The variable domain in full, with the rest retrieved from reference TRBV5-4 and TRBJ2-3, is ETGVTQSPTHLIKTRGQQVTLRCSSQSGHNTVSWYQQALGQGPQFIFQYYREEENGRGNFPPRFSGLQFPNYSSELNVNALELDDSALYLCASSLDLGGADTQYFGPGTRLTVL.

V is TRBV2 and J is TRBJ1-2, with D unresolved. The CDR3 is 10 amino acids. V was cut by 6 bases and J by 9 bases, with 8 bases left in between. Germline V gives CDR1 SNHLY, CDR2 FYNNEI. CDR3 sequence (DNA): TGTGCCAGCAGGAAGACCAGCTACACCTTC. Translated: CASRKTSYTF.

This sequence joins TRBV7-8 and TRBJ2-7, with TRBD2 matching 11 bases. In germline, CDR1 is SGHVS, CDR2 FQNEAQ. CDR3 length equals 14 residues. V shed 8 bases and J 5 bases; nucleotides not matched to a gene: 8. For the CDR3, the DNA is TGTGCCAGCCGAGGGACTAGCGGAAGAAACGAGCAGTACTTC. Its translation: CASRGTSGRNEQYF.

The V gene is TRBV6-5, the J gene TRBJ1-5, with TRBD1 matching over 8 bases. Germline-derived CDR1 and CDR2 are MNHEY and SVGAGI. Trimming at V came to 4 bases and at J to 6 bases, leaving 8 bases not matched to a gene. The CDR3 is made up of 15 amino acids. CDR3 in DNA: TGTGCCAGCAGTTCGTCGGACAGGGTAGGTCAGCCCCAGCATTTT. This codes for CASSSSDRVGQPQHF.

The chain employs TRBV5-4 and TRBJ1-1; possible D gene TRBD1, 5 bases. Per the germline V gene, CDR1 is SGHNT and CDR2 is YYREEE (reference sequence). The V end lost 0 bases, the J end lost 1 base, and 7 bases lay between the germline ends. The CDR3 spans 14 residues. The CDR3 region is CASSLAGGNTEAFF. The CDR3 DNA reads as TGTGCCAGCAGCTTGGCCGGGGGGAACACTGAAGCTTTCTTT.

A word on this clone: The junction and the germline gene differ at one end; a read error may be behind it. For the CDR3, the DNA is TGTGCCAGCAGAGAAGGACAGGGGATGAACACTGAAGCTTTCTTT. Its protein is CASREGQGMNTEAFF. J is TRBJ1-1 and V is TRBV2; 9 nucleotides align to TRBD1. The CDR3 has 15 residues. Germline assignment: CDR1 SNHLY and CDR2 FYNNEI.

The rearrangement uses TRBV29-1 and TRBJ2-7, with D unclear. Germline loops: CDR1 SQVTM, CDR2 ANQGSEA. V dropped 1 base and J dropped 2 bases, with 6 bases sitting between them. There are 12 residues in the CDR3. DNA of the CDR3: TGCAGCGTTGAAGTACGGACCTACGAGCAGTACTTC. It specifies CSVEVRTYEQYF.

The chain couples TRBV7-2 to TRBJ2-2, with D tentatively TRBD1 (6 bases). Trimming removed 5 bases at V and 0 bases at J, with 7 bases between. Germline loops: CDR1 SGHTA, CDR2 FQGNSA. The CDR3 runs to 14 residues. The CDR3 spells CASSEGANTGELFF. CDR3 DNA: TGTGCCAGCAGCGAGGGGGCGAACACCGGGGAGCTGTTTTTT.

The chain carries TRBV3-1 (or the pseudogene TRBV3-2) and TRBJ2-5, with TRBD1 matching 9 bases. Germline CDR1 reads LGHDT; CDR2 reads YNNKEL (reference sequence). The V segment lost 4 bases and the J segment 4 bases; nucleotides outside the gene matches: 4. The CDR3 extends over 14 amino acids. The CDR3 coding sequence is TGTGCCAGCAGCCCCGTGGACAGGGGAGAGACCCAGTACTTC. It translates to CASSPVDRGETQYF.

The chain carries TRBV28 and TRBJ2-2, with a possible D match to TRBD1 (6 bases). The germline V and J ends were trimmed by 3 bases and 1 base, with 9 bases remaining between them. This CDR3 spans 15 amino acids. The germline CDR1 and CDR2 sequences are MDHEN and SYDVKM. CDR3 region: CASSFGGQNTGELFF. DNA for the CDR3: TGTGCCAGCAGTTTTGGGGGACAGAACACCGGGGAGCTGTTTTTT.

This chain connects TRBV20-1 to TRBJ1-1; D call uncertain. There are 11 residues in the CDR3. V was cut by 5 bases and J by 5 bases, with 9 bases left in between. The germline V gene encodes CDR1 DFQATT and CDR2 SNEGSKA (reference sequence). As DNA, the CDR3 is TGCAGTGCTGTCTTAGGGACTGAAGCTTTCTTT. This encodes CSAVLGTEAFF.

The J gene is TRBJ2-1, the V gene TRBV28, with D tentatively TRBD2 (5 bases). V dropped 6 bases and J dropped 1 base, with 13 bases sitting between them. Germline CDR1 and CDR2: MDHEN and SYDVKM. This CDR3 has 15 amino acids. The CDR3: CASRGATRSYNEQFF. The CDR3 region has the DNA TGTGCCAGCAGGGGAGCGACCCGATCCTACAATGAGCAGTTCTTC. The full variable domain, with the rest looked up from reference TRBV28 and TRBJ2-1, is DVKVTQSSRYLVKRTGEKVFLECVQDMDHENMFWYRQDPGLGLRLIYFSYDVKMKEKGDIPEGYSVSREKKERFSLILESASTNQTSMYLCASRGATRSYNEQFFGPGTRLTVL.

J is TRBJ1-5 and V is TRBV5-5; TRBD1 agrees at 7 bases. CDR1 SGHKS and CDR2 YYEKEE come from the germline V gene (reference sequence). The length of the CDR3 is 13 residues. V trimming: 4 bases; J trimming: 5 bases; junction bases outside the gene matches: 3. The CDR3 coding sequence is TGTGCCAGCAGCGGGACAGACCATCAGCCCCAGCATTTT. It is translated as CASSGTDHQPQHF.

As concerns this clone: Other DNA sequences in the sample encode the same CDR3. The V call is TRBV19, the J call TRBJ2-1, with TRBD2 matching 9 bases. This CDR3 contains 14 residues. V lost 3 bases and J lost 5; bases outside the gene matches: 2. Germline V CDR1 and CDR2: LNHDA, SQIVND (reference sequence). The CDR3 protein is CASSMTSGNNEQFF. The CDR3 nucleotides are TGTGCCAGTAGTATGACTAGCGGAAACAATGAGCAGTTCTTC.

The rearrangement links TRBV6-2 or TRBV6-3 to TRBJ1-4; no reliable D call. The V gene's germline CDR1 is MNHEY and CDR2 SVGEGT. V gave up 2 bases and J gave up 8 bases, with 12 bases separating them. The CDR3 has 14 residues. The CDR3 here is CASSYIQSGEKLFF. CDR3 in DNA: TGTGCCAGCAGTTACATCCAGAGTGGAGAAAAACTGTTTTTT.